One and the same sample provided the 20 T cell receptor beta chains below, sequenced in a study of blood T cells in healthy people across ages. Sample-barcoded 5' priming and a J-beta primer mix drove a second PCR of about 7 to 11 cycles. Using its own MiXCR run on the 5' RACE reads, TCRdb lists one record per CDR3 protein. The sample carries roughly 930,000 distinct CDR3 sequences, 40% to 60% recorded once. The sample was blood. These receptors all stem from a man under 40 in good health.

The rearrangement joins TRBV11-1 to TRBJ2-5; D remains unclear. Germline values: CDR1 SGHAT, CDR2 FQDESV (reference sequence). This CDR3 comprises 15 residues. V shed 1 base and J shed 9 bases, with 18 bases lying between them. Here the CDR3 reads CASSLVGPGISAQYF. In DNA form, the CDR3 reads TGTGCCAGCAGCTTAGTTGGACCAGGAATTTCCGCCCAGTACTTC.

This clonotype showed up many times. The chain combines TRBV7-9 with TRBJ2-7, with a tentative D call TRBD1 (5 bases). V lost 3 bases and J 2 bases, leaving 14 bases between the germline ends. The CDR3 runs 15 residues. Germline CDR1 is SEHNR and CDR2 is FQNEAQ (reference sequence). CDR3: CASSLAAGLPYEQYF. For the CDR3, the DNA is TGTGCCAGCAGCTTGGCGGCAGGGTTACCCTACGAGCAGTACTTC. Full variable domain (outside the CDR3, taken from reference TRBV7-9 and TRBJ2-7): DTGVSQNPRHKITKRGQNVTFRCDPISEHNRLYWYRQTLGQGPEFLTYFQNEAQLEKSRLLSDRFSAERPKGSFSTLEIQRTEQGDSAMYLCASSLAAGLPYEQYFGPGTRLTVT.

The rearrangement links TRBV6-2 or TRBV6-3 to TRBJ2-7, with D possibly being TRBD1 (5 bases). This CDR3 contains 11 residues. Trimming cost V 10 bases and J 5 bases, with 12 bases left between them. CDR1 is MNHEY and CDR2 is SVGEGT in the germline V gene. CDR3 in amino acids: CATTRVHEQYF. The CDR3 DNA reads TGTGCCACCACCAGGGTCCACGAGCAGTACTTC.

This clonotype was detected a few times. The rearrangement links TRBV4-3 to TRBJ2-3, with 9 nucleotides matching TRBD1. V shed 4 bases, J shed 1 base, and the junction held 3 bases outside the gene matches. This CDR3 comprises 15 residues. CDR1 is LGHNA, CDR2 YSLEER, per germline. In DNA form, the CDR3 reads TGCGCCAGCAGCCCACGACAGGGGGGCACAGATACGCAGTATTTT. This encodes CASSPRQGGTDTQYF.

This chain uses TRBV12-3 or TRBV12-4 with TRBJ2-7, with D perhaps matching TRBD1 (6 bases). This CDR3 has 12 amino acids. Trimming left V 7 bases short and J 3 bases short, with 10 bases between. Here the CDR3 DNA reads TGTGCCAGCAAAAGGACAGTCTACGAGCAGTACTTC. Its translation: CASKRTVYEQYF.

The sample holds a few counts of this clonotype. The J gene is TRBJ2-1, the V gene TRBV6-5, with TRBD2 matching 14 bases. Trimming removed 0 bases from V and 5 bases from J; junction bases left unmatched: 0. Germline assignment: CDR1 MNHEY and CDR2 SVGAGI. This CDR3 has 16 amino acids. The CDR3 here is CASSYSTSGGDNEQFF. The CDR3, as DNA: TGTGCCAGCAGTTACTCGACTAGCGGGGGGGACAATGAGCAGTTCTTC.

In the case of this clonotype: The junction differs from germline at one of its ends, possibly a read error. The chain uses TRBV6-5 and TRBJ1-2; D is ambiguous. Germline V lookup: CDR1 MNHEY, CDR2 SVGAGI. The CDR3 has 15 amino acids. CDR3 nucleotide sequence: TGTGCCAGCAGTTACTCGGGCTATTCGGACTATGGCAACACCTTC. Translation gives CASSYSGYSDYGNTF.

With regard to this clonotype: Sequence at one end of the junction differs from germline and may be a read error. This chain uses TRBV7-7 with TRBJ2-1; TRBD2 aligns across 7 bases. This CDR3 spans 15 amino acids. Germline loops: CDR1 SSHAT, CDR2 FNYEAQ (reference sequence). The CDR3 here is CASSLGRGTSSEQFF. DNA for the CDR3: TGTGCTAGCAGCTTAGGGCGGGGGACTTCCAGTGAGCAGTTCTTC.

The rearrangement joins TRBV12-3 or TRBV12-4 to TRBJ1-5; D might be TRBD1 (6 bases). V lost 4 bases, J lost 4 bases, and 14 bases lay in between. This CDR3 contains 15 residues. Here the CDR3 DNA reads TGTGCCAGCAGTTCACAGGGCCCAGGTAATCAGCCCCAGCATTTT. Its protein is CASSSQGPGNQPQHF.

CDR3: CASSYGGNANTEAFF. Written as DNA, the CDR3 is TGTGCCAGCAGTTATGGAGGGAATGCGAACACTGAAGCTTTCTTT. This rearrangement joins TRBV6-6 to TRBJ1-1; D is ambiguous. The V gene lost 3 bases and the J gene lost 1 base, with 12 bases spanning the gap. This CDR3 contains 15 residues. Germline V CDR1 and CDR2: MNHNY, SVGAGI (reference sequence).

This chain's CDR3 is CASSQDRQPSYEQYF. As DNA, the CDR3 is TGTGCCAGCAGCCAAGACCGACAGCCCTCCTACGAGCAGTACTTC. The chain employs TRBV3-1 and TRBJ2-7; tentative D call: TRBD1 (5 bases). Germline CDR1 reads LGHDT; CDR2 reads YNNKEL (reference sequence). Trimming pared 0 bases from V and 0 bases from J, leaving 9 bases between. The CDR3 sequence is 15 residues long.

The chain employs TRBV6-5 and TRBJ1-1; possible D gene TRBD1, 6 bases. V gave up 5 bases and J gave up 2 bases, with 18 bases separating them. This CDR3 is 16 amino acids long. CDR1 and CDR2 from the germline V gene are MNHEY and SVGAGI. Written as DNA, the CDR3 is TGTGCCAGCAGTCAGATTCGACAGGCCGGAAACACTGAAGCTTTCTTT. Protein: CASSQIRQAGNTEAFF.

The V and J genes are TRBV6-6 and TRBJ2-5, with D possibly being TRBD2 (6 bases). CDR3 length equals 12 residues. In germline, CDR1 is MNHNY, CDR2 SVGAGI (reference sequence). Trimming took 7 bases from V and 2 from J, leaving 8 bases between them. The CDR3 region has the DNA TGTGCCAGCACCCGGGGGCAAGAGACCCAGTACTTC. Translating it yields CASTRGQETQYF.

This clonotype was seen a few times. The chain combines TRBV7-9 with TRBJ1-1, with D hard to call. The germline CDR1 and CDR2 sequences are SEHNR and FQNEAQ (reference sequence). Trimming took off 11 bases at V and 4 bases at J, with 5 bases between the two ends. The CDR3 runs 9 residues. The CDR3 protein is CAVGTEAFF. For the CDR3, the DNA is TGTGCCGTAGGCACTGAAGCTTTCTTT.

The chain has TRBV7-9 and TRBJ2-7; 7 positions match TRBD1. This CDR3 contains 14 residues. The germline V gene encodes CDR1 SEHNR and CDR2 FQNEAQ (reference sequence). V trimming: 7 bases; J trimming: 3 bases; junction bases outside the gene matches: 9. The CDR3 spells CASNAQGTIYEQYF. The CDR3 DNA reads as TGTGCCAGCAACGCACAGGGGACGATCTACGAGCAGTACTTC.

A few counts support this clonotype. DNA of the CDR3: TGTGCCTGCCAAGACAGGAGAGTGAATGGCTACACCTTC. This encodes CACQDRRVNGYTF. The chain recombines TRBV28 with TRBJ1-2, with D perhaps TRBD1 (6 bases). Germline CDR1 MDHEN, CDR2 SYDVKM. V gave up 11 bases and J gave up 6 bases, with 19 bases separating them. The CDR3 is made up of 13 amino acids.

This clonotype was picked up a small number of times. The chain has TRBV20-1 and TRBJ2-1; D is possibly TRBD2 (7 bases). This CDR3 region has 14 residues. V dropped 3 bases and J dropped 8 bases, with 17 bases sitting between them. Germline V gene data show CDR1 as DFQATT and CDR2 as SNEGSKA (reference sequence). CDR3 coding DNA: TGCAGTGCTAGTGTCCCGGGGGGCCGATATGAGCAGTTCTTC. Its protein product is CSASVPGGRYEQFF.

CDR3 DNA sequence: TGTGCCAGCATCCTAACGGACAGGGGGGATGAAAAACTGTTTTTT. It specifies CASILTDRGDEKLFF. The chain has TRBV21-1 and TRBJ1-4; the table's D call, TRBD1, has no DNA check behind it. TRBV21-1 is annotated as a pseudogene. CDR3 length: 15 residues.

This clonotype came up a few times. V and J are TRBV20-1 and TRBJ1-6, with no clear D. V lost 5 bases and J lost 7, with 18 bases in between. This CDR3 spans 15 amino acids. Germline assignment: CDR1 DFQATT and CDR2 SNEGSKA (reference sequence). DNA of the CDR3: TGCAGTGCTCGGCTTGACGTGGGCTTAAATTCACCCCTCCACTTT. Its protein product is CSARLDVGLNSPLHF.

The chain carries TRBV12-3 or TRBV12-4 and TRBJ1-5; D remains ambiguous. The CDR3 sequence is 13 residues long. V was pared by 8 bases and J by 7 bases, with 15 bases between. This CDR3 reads CASALVRGQPQHF. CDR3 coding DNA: TGTGCCAGCGCCCTGGTCCGTGGGCAGCCCCAGCATTTT.